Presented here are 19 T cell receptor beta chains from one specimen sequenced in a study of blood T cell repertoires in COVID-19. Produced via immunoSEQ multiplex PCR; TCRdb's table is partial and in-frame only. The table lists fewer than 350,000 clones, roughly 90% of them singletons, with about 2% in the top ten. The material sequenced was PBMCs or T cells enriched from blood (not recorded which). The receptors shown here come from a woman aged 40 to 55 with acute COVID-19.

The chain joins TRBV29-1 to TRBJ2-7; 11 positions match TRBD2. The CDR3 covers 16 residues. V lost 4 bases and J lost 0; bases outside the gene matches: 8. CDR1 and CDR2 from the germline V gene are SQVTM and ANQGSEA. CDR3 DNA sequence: TGCAGCGTTGCATCTAGCGGGGGGACTAGCTCCTACGAGCAGTACTTC. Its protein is CSVASSGGTSSYEQYF.

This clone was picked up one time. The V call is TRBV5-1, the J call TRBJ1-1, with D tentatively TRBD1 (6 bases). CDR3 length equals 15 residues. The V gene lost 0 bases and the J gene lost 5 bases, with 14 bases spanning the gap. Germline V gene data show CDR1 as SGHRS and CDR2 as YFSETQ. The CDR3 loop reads CASSLVQGSLTEAFF. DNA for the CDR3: TGCGCCAGCAGCTTGGTGCAGGGGAGTCTGACTGAAGCTTTCTTT.

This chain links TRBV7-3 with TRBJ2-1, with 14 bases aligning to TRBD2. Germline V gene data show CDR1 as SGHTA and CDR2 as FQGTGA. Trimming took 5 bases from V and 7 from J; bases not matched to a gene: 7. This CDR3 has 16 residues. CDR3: CASSLGTSGSLNEQFF. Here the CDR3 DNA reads TGTGCCAGCAGCCTCGGGACTAGCGGGAGTTTGAATGAGCAGTTCTTC.

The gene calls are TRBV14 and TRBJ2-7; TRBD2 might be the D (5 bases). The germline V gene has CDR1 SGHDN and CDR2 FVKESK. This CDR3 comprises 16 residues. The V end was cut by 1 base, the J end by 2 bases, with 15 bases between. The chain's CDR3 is CASSQAGSLVAYEQYF. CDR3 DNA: TGTGCCAGCAGCCAAGCGGGAAGCTTGGTGGCCTACGAGCAGTACTTC.

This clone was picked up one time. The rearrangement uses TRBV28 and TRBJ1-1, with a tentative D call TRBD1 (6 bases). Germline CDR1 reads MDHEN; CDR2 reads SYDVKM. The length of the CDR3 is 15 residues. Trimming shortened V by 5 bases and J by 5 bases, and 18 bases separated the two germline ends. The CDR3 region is CASSGGFRGGTEAFF. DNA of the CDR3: TGTGCCAGCAGTGGAGGTTTCAGGGGTGGAACTGAAGCTTTCTTT.

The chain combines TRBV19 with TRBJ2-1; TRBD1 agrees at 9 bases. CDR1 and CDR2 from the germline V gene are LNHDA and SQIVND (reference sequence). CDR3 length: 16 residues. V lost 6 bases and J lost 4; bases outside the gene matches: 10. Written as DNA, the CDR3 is TGTGCCAGTAGGCTTACCGGGACAGGGCCGTACAATGAGCAGTTCTTC. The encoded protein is CASRLTGTGPYNEQFF.

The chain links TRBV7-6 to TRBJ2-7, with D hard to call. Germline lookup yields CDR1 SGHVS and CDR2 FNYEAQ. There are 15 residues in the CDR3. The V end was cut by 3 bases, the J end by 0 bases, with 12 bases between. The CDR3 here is CASSFSAASSYEQYF. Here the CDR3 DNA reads TGTGCCAGCAGCTTTTCGGCGGCAAGCTCCTACGAGCAGTACTTC.

The CDR3 here is CASSKTGDNEQFF. The CDR3 coding sequence is TGTGCCAGCAGTAAGACAGGAGACAATGAGCAGTTCTTC. This chain links TRBV27 with TRBJ2-1, with a weak D call TRBD1 (6 bases). Germline lookup yields CDR1 MNHEY and CDR2 SMNVEV (reference sequence). V lost 5 bases to trimming and J lost 5 bases, with 10 bases between them. The CDR3 is 13 amino acids.

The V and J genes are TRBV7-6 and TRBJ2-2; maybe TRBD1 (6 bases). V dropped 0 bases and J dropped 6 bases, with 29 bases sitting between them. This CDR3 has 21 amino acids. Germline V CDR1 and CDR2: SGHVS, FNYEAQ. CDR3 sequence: CASSLAAGTWGLKVASGELFF. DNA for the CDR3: TGTGCCAGCAGCTTAGCAGCCGGGACGTGGGGGCTCAAAGTGGCTTCCGGGGAGCTGTTTTTT. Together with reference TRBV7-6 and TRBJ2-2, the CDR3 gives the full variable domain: GAGVSQSPRYKVTKRGQDVALRCDPISGHVSLYWYRQALGQGPEFLTYFNYEAQQDKSGLPNDRFSAERPEGSISTLTIQRTEQRDSAMYRCASSLAAGTWGLKVASGELFFGEGSRLTVL.

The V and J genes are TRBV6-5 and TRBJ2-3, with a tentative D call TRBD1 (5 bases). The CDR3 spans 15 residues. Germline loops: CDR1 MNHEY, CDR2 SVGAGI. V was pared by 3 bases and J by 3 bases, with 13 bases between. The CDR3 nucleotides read TGTGCCAGCAGTTATCTCAGGGATTCTACAGATACGCAGTATTTT. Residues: CASSYLRDSTDTQYF.

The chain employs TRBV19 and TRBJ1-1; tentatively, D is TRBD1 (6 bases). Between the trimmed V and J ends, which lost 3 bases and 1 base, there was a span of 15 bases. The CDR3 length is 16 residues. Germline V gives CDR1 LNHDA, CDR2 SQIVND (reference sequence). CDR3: CASSIRQGSGNTEAFF. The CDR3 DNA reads TGTGCCAGTAGTATTAGGCAGGGGTCAGGGAACACTGAAGCTTTCTTT.

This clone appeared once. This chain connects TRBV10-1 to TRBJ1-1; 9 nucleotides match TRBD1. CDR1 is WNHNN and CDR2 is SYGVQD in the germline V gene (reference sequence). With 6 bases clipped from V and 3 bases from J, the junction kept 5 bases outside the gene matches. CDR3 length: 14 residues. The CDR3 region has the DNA TGCGCCAGCAGAAGGGACAGGGAGGACACTGAAGCTTTCTTT. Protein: CASRRDREDTEAFF.

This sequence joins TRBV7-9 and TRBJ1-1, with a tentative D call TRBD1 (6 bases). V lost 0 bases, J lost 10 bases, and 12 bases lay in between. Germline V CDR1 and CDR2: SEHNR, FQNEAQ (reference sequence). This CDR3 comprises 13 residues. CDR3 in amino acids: CASSLASGVVAFF. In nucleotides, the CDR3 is TGTGCCAGCAGCTTAGCATCAGGGGTAGTAGCTTTCTTT.

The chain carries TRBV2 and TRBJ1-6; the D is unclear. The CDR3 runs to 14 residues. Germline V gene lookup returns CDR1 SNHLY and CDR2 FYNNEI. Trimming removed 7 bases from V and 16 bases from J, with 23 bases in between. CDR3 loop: CASMGRHPQSSLHF. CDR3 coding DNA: TGTGCCAGCATGGGGAGACACCCGCAATCGTCGCTCCACTTT.

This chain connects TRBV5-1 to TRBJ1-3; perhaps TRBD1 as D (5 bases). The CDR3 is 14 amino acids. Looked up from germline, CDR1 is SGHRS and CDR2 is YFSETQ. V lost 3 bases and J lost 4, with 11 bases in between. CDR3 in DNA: TGCGCCAGCAGCTACGGGACTCGCGGAAACACCATATATTTT. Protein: CASSYGTRGNTIYF.

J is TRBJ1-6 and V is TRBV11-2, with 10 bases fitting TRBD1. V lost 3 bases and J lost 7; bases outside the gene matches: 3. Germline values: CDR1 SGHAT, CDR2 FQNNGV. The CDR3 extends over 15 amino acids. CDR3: CASSFMGQGNSPLHF. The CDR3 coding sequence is TGTGCCAGCAGCTTTATGGGACAGGGGAATTCACCCCTCCACTTT.

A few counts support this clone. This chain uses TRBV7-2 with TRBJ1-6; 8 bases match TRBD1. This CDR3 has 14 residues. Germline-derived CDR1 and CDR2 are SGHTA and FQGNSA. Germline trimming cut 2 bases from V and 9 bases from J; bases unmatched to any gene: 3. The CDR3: CASSLTGGRSPLHF. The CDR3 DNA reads TGTGCCAGCAGCTTAACAGGGGGTCGTTCACCCCTCCACTTT. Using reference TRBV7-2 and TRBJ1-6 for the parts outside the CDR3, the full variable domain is GAGVSQSPSNKVTEKGKDVELRCDPISGHTALYWYRQSLGQGLEFLIYFQGNSAPDKSGLPSDRFSAERTGGSVSTLTIQRTQQEDSAVYLCASSLTGGRSPLHFGNGTRLTVT.

The CDR3 nucleotides read TGTGCCAGTCGGACAGGGTCCGGAAACACCATATATTTT. Translating it yields CASRTGSGNTIYF. The chain recombines TRBV19 with TRBJ1-3; 8 positions match TRBD1. CDR1 LNHDA and CDR2 SQIVND come from the germline V gene (reference sequence). V dropped 8 bases and J dropped 4; count of bases not matched to a gene: 4. The CDR3 covers 13 residues.

The chain's CDR3 is CAWSSGNHGYTF. The CDR3 DNA reads as TGTGCCTGGAGTTCCGGGAACCATGGCTACACCTTC. This chain connects TRBV30 to TRBJ1-2; D ambiguous. The germline gives CDR1 GTSNPN, CDR2 SVGIG (reference sequence). CDR3 length: 12 amino acids. Trimming cost V 2 bases and J 6 bases, with 10 bases left between them.